Presented here are 10 T cell receptor beta chains from one specimen sequenced in a study of T-cell memory formation after mild COVID-19. From the 5' RACE reads, TCRdb called clonotypes with MiXCR, one entry per CDR3 protein. The data hold more than 300,000 distinct CDR3 sequences, with 20% observed a single time. Sequencing was carried out using PBMCs or a T cell subset sorted from them (not recorded which). The receptors come from a man between 18 and 35 years old who had mild COVID-19 (a few samples of this study predate the infection). Cell type and time point are not known.

This chain uses TRBV5-1 with TRBJ2-5; D is possibly TRBD2 (6 bases). The CDR3 has 14 residues. Trimming cost V 0 bases and J 5 bases, with 11 bases left between them. Germline values: CDR1 SGHRS, CDR2 YFSETQ. For the CDR3, the DNA is TGCGCCAGCAGCTTGGTTCACGGAGGGGAGACCCAGTACTTC. Its translation: CASSLVHGGETQYF.

There are a few counts of this clonotype. The chain combines TRBV11-2 with TRBJ2-2; 9 bases match TRBD1. Per the germline V gene, CDR1 is SGHAT and CDR2 is FQNNGV. This CDR3 is 14 amino acids long. Trimming took 5 bases from V and 4 from J; bases not matched to a gene: 2. The CDR3 DNA follows: TGTGCCAGCAGCGCGGGACAGGGCACCGGGGAGCTGTTTTTT. Translating it yields CASSAGQGTGELFF. The entire variable domain, with the rest obtained from reference TRBV11-2 and TRBJ2-2, is as follows: EAGVAQSPRYKIIEKRQSVAFWCNPISGHATLYWYQQILGQGPKLLIQFQNNGVVDDSQLPKDRFSAERLKGVDSTLKIQPAKLEDSAVYLCASSAGQGTGELFFGEGSRLTVL.

In this sample, this clonotype turned up many times. The chain links TRBV20-1 to TRBJ2-5; TRBD2 aligns across 7 bases. Looked up from germline, CDR1 is DFQATT and CDR2 is SNEGSKA (reference sequence). With V trimmed by 6 bases and J by 2 bases, 3 bases remained unmatched. The CDR3 sequence is 12 residues long. The CDR3 reads CSAVAGQETQYF. The CDR3 bases are TGCAGTGCGGTAGCGGGTCAAGAGACCCAGTACTTC.

The V gene is TRBV4-3, the J gene TRBJ2-3, with D unclear. This CDR3 comprises 14 residues. Trimming removed 1 base from V and 2 bases from J, with 7 bases in between. The germline V gene has CDR1 LGHNA and CDR2 YSLEER. DNA for the CDR3: TGCGCCAGCAGCCAAGCGTCTGACACAGATACGCAGTATTTT. Protein: CASSQASDTDTQYF.

The count of this clonotype is one. V is TRBV7-6 and J is TRBJ2-1; no firm D call. This CDR3 is built from 13 residues. Between the trimmed V and J ends, which lost 5 bases and 5 bases, there was a span of 10 bases. The germline CDR1 and CDR2 sequences are SGHVS and FNYEAQ. The CDR3 protein is CASSRARNNEQFF. CDR3 nucleotide sequence: TGTGCCAGCAGCAGGGCGAGGAACAATGAGCAGTTCTTC.

This clonotype has ten or more counts. The rearrangement joins TRBV7-2 to TRBJ2-7, with 8 bases fitting TRBD1. CDR1 is SGHTA and CDR2 is FQGNSA in the germline V gene. Unmatched junction bases numbered 5, after V lost 5 bases and J lost 2 bases. The CDR3 extends over 14 amino acids. CDR3 amino acids: CASSPQGGPYEQYV. The CDR3, as DNA: TGTGCCAGCAGCCCACAGGGGGGACCCTACGAGCAGTACGTC.

The chain combines TRBV27 with TRBJ1-5; D is possibly TRBD1 (5 bases). In germline, CDR1 is MNHEY, CDR2 SMNVEV (reference sequence). The CDR3 spans 13 residues. The DNA of the CDR3 is TGTGCTTCCGGGGCAGATCCTAATCAGCCCCAGCATTTT. Amino acid sequence: CASGADPNQPQHF.

As DNA, the CDR3 is TGTGCCAGCAGTTACAACGCTGCGGAGACCCAGTACTTC. It specifies CASSYNAAETQYF. The rearrangement joins TRBV6-5 to TRBJ2-5; D uncertain. Trimming took off 2 bases at V and 5 bases at J, with 9 bases between the two ends. The CDR3 is made up of 13 amino acids. CDR1 MNHEY and CDR2 SVGAGI come from the germline V gene.

The J gene is TRBJ2-5, the V gene TRBV18; D unclear. Germline V lookup: CDR1 KGHSH, CDR2 LQKENI. The CDR3 spans 15 residues. The V gene lost 0 bases and the J gene lost 0 bases, with 8 bases spanning the gap. The CDR3 protein is CASSPPSGYQETQYF. The CDR3, as DNA: TGTGCCAGCTCACCACCGTCAGGATACCAAGAGACCCAGTACTTC. Variable domain in full (rest from reference TRBV18 and TRBJ2-5): NAGVMQNPRHLVRRRGQEARLRCSPMKGHSHVYWYRQLPEEGLKFMVYLQKENIIDESGMPKERFSAEFPKEGPSILRIQQVVRGDSAAYFCASSPPSGYQETQYFGPGTRLLVL.

The V call is TRBV6-2 or TRBV6-3, the J call TRBJ1-2; unclear D gene. The ends were cut back, 10 bases at V and 7 bases at J, with 22 bases in the middle. The CDR3 contains 14 residues. The V gene's germline CDR1 is MNHEY and CDR2 SVGEGT. Here the CDR3 reads CATTGARGRRGYTF. CDR3 bases: TGTGCCACCACGGGAGCCCGAGGTCGTCGTGGCTACACCTTC.